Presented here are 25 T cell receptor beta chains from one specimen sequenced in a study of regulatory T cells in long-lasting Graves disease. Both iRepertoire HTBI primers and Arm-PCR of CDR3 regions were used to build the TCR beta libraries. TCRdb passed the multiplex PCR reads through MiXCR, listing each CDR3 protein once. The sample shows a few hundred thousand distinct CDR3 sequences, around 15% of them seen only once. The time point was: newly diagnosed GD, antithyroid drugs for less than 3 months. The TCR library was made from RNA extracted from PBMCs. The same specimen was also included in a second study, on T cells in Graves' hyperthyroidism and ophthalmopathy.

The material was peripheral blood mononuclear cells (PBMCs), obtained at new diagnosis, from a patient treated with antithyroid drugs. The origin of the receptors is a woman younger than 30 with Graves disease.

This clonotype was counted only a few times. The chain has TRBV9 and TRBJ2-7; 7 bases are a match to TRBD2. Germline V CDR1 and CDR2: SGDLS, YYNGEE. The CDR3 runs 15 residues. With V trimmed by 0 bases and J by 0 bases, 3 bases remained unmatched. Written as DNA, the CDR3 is TGTGCCAGCAGCGTAGCGGCTAGCGGCTCCTACGAGCAGTACTTC. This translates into CASSVAASGSYEQYF.

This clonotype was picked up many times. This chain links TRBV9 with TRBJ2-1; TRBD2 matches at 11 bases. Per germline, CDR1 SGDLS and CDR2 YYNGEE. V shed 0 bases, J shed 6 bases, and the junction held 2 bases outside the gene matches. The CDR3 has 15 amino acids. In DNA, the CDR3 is TGTGCCAGCAGCGTAGAGGGACTAGCGGCCAATGAGCAGTTCTTC. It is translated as CASSVEGLAANEQFF.

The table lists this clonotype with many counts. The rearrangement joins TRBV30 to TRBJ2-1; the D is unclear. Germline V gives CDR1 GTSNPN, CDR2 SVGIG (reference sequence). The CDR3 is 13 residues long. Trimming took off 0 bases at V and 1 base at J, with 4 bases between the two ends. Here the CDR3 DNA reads TGTGCCTGGAGTGTACGGTCCTACAATGAGCAGTTCTTC. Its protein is CAWSVRSYNEQFF. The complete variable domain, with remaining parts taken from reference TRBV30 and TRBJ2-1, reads SQTIHQWPATLVQPVGSPLSLECTVEGTSNPNLYWYRQAAGRGLQLLFYSVGIGQISSEVPQNLSASRPQDRQFILSSKKLLLSDSGFYLCAWSVRSYNEQFFGPGTRLTVL.

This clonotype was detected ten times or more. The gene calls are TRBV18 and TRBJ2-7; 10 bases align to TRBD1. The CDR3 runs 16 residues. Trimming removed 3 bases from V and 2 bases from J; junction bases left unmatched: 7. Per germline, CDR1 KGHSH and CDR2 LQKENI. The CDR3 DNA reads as TGTGCCAGCTCACCTTTAACTGGACAGGGGGCCTACGAGCAGTACTTC. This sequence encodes CASSPLTGQGAYEQYF.

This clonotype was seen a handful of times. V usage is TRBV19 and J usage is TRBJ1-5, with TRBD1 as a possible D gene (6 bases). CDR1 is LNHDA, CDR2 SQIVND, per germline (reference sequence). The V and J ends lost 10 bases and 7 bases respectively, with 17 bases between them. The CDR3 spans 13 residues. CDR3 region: CATSRGAKQPQHF. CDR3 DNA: TGTGCCACCTCCCGGGGGGCAAAACAGCCCCAGCATTTT. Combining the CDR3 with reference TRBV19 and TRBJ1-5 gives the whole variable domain DGGITQSPKYLFRKEGQNVTLSCEQNLNHDAMYWYRQDPGQGLRLIYYSQIVNDFQKGDIAEGYSVSREKKESFPLTVTSAQKNPTAFYLCATSRGAKQPQHFGDGTRLSIL.

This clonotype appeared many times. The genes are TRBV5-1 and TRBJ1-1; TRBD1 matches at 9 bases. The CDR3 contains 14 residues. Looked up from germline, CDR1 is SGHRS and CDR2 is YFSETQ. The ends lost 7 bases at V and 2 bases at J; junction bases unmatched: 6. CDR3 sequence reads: CASLVGQGNTEAFF. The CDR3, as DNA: TGCGCCAGCCTTGTGGGACAGGGCAACACTGAAGCTTTCTTT.

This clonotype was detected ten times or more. CDR3 nucleotides: TGCAGTGCTAGAGACCTCGACTCATCGAACACTGAAGCTTTCTTT. Its translation is CSARDLDSSNTEAFF. The V and J genes are TRBV20-1 and TRBJ1-1; D unclear. The CDR3 extends over 15 amino acids. Germline V gives CDR1 DFQATT, CDR2 SNEGSKA (reference sequence). The V end lost 0 bases, the J end lost 1 base, and 12 bases lay between the germline ends.

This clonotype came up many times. CDR3 amino acids: CASSPLRVDTTTEAFF. In nucleotides, the CDR3 is TGCGCCAGCAGCCCGTTAAGGGTAGATACGACCACTGAAGCTTTCTTT. The chain carries TRBV5-1 and TRBJ1-1; no firm D call. Looked up from germline, CDR1 is SGHRS and CDR2 is YFSETQ. The V gene lost 4 bases and the J gene lost 4 bases, with 20 bases spanning the gap. The CDR3 runs 16 residues.

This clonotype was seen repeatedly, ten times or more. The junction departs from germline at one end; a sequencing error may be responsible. CDR3 region: CASSFDRAGNQPQHF. DNA for the CDR3: TGTGCCAGCAGCTTCGACAGGGCTGGCAATCAGCCCCAGCATTTT. The chain employs TRBV5-1 and TRBJ1-5; TRBD1 agrees at 7 bases. Germline V CDR1 and CDR2: SGHRS, YFSETQ. The CDR3 covers 15 residues.

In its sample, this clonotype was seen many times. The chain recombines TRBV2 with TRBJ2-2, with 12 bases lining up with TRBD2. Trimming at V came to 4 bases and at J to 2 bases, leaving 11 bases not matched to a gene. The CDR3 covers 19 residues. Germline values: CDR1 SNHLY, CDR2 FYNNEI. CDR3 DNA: TGTGCCAGCAGTGGGGGACTAGCGGGCCGGGAAAGAAACACCGGGGAGCTGTTTTTT. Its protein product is CASSGGLAGRERNTGELFF.

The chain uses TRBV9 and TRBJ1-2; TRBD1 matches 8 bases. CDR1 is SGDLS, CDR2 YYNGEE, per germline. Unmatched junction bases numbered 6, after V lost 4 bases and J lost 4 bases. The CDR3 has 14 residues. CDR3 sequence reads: CASSQGQGSYGYTF. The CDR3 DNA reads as TGTGCCAGCAGCCAAGGACAGGGATCCTATGGCTACACCTTC.

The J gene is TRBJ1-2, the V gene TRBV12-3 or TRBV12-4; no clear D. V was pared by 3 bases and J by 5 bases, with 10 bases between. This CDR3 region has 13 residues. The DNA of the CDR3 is TGTGCCAGCAGTTTTAAAGGCCCTTATGGCTACACCTTC. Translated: CASSFKGPYGYTF.

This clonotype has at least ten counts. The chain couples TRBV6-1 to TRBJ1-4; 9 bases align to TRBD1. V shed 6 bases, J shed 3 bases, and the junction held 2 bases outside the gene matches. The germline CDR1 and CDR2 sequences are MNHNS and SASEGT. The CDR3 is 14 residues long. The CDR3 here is CASRQGASNEKLFF. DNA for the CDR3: TGTGCCAGCAGACAGGGGGCATCTAATGAAAAACTGTTTTTT.

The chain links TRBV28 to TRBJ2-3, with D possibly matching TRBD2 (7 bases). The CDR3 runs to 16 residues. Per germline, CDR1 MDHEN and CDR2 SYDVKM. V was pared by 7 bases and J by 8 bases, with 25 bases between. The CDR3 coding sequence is TGTGCCAGCAAGTCCCAGGGCAGGGGAGGGTTCAGTACGCAGTATTTT. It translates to CASKSQGRGGFSTQYF.

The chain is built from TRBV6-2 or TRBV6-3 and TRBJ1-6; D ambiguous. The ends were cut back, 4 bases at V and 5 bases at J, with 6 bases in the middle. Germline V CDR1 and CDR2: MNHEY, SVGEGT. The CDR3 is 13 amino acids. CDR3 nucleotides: TGTGCCAGCAGTTTCCAAGATAATTCACCCCTCCACTTT. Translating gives CASSFQDNSPLHF.

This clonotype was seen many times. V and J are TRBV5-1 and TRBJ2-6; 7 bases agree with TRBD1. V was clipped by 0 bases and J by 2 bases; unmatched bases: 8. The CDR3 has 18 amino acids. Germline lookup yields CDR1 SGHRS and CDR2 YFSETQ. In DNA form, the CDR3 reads TGCGCCAGCAGCTTGGTAGACAGGGTAATCCCTGGGGCCAACGTCCTGACTTTC. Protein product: CASSLVDRVIPGANVLTF.

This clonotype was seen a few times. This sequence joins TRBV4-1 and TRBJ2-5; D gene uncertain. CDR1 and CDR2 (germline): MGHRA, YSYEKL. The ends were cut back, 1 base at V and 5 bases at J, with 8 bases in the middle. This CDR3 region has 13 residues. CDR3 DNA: TGCGCCAGCAGCCAAGGATTTGGGGAGACCCAGTACTTC. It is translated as CASSQGFGETQYF.

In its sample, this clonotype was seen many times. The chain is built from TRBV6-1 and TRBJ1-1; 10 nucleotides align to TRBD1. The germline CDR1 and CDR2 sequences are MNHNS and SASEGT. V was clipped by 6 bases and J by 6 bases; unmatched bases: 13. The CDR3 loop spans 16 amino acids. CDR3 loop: CASRSGQGKLVAEAFF. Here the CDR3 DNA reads TGTGCCAGCAGATCGGGACAGGGGAAATTAGTAGCTGAAGCTTTCTTT.

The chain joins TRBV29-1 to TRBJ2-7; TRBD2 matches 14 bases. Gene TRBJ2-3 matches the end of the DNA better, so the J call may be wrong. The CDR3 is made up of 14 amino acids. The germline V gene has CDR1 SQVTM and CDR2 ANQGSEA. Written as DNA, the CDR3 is TGCAGCCCGGAAGGGACTAGCGGGAGAGATACGCAGTATTTT. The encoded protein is CSPEGTSGRDTQYF.

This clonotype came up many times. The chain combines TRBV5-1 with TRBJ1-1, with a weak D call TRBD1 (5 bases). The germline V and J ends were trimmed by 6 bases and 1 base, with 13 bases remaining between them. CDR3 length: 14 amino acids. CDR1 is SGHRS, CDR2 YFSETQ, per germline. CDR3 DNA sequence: TGCGCCAGCAAGACCCCCAGGGAGAACACTGAAGCTTTCTTT. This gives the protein CASKTPRENTEAFF.

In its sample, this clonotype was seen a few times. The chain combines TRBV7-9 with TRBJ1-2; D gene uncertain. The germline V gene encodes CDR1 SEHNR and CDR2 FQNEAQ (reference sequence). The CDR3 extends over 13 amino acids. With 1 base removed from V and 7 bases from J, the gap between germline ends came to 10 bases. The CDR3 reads CASSLGASGGYTF. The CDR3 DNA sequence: TGTGCCAGCAGCTTAGGTGCCTCGGGTGGCTACACCTTC.

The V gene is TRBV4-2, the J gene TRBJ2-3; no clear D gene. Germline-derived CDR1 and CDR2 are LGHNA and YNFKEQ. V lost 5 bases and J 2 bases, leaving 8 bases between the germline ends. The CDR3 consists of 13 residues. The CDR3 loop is CASSEGSTDTQYF. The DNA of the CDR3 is TGTGCCAGCAGCGAAGGGTCCACAGATACGCAGTATTTT.

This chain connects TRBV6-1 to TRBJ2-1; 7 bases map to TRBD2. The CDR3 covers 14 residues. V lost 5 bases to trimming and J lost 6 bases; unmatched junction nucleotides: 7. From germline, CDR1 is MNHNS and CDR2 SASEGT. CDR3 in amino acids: CASSSGVWGNEQFF. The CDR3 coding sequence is TGTGCCAGCAGTAGCGGGGTATGGGGCAATGAGCAGTTCTTC.

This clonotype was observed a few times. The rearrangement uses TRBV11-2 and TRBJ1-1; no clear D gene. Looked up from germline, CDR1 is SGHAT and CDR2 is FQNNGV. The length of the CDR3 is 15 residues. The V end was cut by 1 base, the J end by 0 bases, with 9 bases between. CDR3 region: CASSLVGSMNTEAFF. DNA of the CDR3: TGTGCCAGCAGCTTAGTGGGCTCCATGAACACTGAAGCTTTCTTT.

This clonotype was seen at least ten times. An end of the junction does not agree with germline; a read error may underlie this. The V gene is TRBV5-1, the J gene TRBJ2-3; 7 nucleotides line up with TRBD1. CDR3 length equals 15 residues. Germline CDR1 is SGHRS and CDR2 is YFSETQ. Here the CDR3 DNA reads TGTGCCAGCAGCCACACAGGGGTCAGAACAAATACGCAGTATTTT. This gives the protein CASSHTGVRTNTQYF. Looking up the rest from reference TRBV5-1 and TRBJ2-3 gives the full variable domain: KAGVTQTPRYLIKTRGQQVTLSCSPISGHRSVSWYQQTPGQGLQFLFEYFSETQRNKGNFPGRFSGRQFSNSRSEMNVSTLELGDSALYLCASSHTGVRTNTQYFGPGTRLTVL.